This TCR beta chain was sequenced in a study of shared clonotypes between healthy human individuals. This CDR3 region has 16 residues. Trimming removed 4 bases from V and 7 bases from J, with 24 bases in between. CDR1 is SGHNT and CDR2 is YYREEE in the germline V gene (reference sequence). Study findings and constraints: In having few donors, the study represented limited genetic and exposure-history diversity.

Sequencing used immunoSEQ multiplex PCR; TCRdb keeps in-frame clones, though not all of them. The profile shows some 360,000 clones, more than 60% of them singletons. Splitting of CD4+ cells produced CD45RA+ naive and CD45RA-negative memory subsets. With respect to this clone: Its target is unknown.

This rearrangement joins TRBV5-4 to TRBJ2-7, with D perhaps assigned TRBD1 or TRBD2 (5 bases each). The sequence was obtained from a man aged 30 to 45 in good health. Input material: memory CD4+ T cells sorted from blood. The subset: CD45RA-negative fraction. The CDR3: CASSTAPGQGHGEQYF. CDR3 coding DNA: TGTGCCAGCAGCACCGCCCCGGGGCAGGGTCACGGGGAGCAGTACTTC.